This entry lists 31 T cell receptor beta chains sequenced from one sample in a study of T cells in women clearing cervical HPV infection. Measured with immunoSEQ multiplex PCR; TCRdb has only the in-frame clones, and not every one. The sample holds tens of thousands of clones. Sequencing used blood buffy coat. These receptors were taken from a woman between 18 and 70 years old with a cervical HPV16 infection that either progressed to CIN3+ or cleared (not recorded which).

In regard to this clone: Read data end 3 residues before the CDR3 end; the end is taken from the germline J gene. J is TRBJ2-7 and V is TRBV6-1; D gene uncertain. Germline V CDR1 and CDR2: MNHNS, SASEGT. The CDR3 runs to 13 residues. V gave up 3 bases and J gave up 2 bases, with 8 bases separating them. This CDR3 reads CASSEHFTYEQYF. The sequenced CDR3 bases are TGTGCCAGCAGTGAGCACTTTACCTACGAG.

Comments on this clone: With the read ending 3 residues before the CDR3 end, the germline J gene is used to fill in that end. The rearrangement joins TRBV2 to TRBJ1-2; tentative D call: TRBD1 (5 bases). The CDR3 covers 14 residues. With 3 bases removed from V and 4 bases from J, the gap between germline ends came to 12 bases. Germline values: CDR1 SNHLY, CDR2 FYNNEI. CDR3 residues: CASSDGGGGYGYTF. Partial CDR3 DNA: TGTGCCAGCAGTGATGGTGGCGGGGGCTATGGC.

The CDR3 here is CASSNTQGAQAEAFF. Partial CDR3 DNA: TGCGCCAGCAGCAATACCCAGGGGGCGCAGGCTGAA. The chain carries TRBV5-1 and TRBJ1-1; TRBD1 agrees at 8 bases. The read falls 3 residues short of the CDR3 end, and the missing part is taken from the germline J gene. This CDR3 is built from 15 residues. Germline-derived CDR1 and CDR2 are SGHRS and YFSETQ. V shed 4 bases, J shed 6 bases, and the junction held 11 bases outside the gene matches.

Regarding this clone: Coverage ceases 3 residues before the CDR3 finishes, and the germline J gene fills in the end. The chain recombines TRBV7-3 with TRBJ2-3; D is undetermined. V lost 0 bases and J lost 6, with 7 bases in between. Per the germline V gene, CDR1 is SGHTA and CDR2 is FQGTGA. CDR3 size: 13 residues. This CDR3 reads CASSLTAQDTQYF. The covered CDR3 bases are TGTGCCAGCAGCTTAACGGCCCAGGATACG.

Of note for this clone: The CDR3 end lies 3 residues beyond the end of the read and is filled in from the germline J gene. The chain carries TRBV19 and TRBJ1-4; D perhaps matches TRBD1 (5 bases). The CDR3 spans 13 residues. The V end lost 7 bases, the J end lost 10 bases, and 16 bases lay between the germline ends. Germline CDR1 and CDR2: LNHDA and SQIVND (reference sequence). The sequenced part of the CDR3 DNA is TGTGCCAGTAAGGACCAACAGGTCCGAAAA. Translated, it gives CASKDQQVRK. The entire CDR3 sequence reads CASKDQQVRKLFF. The whole variable domain, remainder taken from reference TRBV19 and TRBJ1-4, is DGGITQSPKYLFRKEGQNVTLSCEQNLNHDAMYWYRQDPGQGLRLIYYSQIVNDFQKGDIAEGYSVSREKKESFPLTVTSAQKNPTAFYLCASKDQQVRKLFFGSGTQLSVL.

Note on this clone: The CDR3 end lies 3 residues beyond the end of the read and is filled in from the germline J gene. The chain is built from TRBV2 and TRBJ2-5, with 10 bases that match TRBD2. Germline CDR1 is SNHLY and CDR2 is FYNNEI. This CDR3 is 17 amino acids long. V was pared by 1 base and J by 5 bases, with 10 bases of the junction left unmatched. The part of the CDR3 DNA that was read is TGTGCCAGCAGTGAAGGGGTTAGCGGGGGGCGAGGGGAGACC. This codes for CASSEGVSGGRGET. The entire CDR3 reads CASSEGVSGGRGETQYF.

Note on this clone: The read terminates 3 residues ahead of where the CDR3 ends, so the germline J gene completes it. The V call is TRBV13, the J call TRBJ2-1, with TRBD2 matching 10 bases. V lost 2 bases to trimming and J lost 5 bases; unmatched junction nucleotides: 3. Per germline, CDR1 PRHDT and CDR2 FYEKMQ (reference sequence). There are 15 residues in the CDR3. CDR3 sequence: CASSLSGGGNNEQFF. CDR3 DNA, as far as it was read: TGTGCCAGCAGCTTAAGCGGGGGGGGCAACAATGAG.

Turning to this clone: The missing CDR3 end, 3 residues past where the read stops, is filled in from the germline J gene. This rearrangement joins TRBV5-4 to TRBJ2-1; perhaps D is TRBD1 or TRBD2 (5 bases each). The CDR3 has 16 residues. The V end was cut by 4 bases, the J end by 3 bases, with 17 bases between. Germline V gene lookup returns CDR1 SGHNT and CDR2 YYREEE (reference sequence). The CDR3 DNA, read in part, is TGTGCCAGCAGCATTTTACAGGAGGTCGGCTACAATGAG. Its translation: CASSILQEVGYNE. In full, the CDR3 is CASSILQEVGYNEQFF.

Note on this clone: The DNA ends 3 residues before the CDR3 does, and the rest of the CDR3 is filled in from the germline J gene. J is TRBJ2-5 and V is TRBV12-3 or TRBV12-4, with 7 bases matching TRBD1. The CDR3 is made up of 15 amino acids. Germline trimming cut 6 bases from V and 3 bases from J; bases unmatched to any gene: 10. The sequenced part of the CDR3 DNA is TGTGCCAGCAGGCATGGGTCCGGGACAGAAGAGACC. This translates into CASRHGSGTEET. The full CDR3 protein reads CASRHGSGTEETQYF.

Comment on this clone: The missing CDR3 end, 3 residues past where the read stops, is filled in from the germline J gene. The rearrangement uses TRBV7-9 and TRBJ2-7; TRBD2 aligns across 7 bases. The CDR3 loop spans 15 amino acids. The germline V gene encodes CDR1 SEHNR and CDR2 FQNEAQ (reference sequence). V trimming: 5 bases; J trimming: 3 bases; junction bases outside the gene matches: 10. CDR3 DNA, as far as it was read: TGTGCCAGCAGCCTTGATGCGGGGGAGGTCTACGAG. It codes for CASSLDAGEVYE. In full, the CDR3 reads CASSLDAGEVYEQYF.

With regard to this clone: Coverage ceases 3 residues before the CDR3 finishes, and the germline J gene fills in the end. This sequence joins TRBV2 and TRBJ1-4, with D perhaps matching TRBD1 (6 bases). V lost 10 bases, J lost 8 bases, and 17 bases lay in between. The germline CDR1 and CDR2 sequences are SNHLY and FYNNEI. This CDR3 has 13 residues. The CDR3 DNA, read in part, is TGTGCCACCGGACAGCGAGAAGGGGAAAAA. Translating it yields CATGQREGEK. The CDR3, in full, reads CATGQREGEKLFF.

The CDR3 bases that were read are TGCAGTGCTAGGACACAGGGGTGGGAAGAGACC. Its translation: CSARTQGWEET. The whole CDR3 protein reads CSARTQGWEETQYF. V and J are TRBV20-1 and TRBJ2-5; TRBD1 matches at 7 bases. Read data end 3 residues before the CDR3 end; the end is taken from the germline J gene. From germline, CDR1 is DFQATT and CDR2 SNEGSKA (reference sequence). The CDR3 covers 14 residues. Germline trimming cut 3 bases from V and 3 bases from J; bases unmatched to any gene: 7.

On this clone: The missing CDR3 end, 3 residues past where the read stops, is filled in from the germline J gene. The chain combines TRBV7-2 with TRBJ2-7; 9 bases match TRBD2. Unmatched junction bases numbered 7, after V lost 5 bases and J lost 2 bases. The CDR3 covers 15 residues. Germline values: CDR1 SGHTA, CDR2 FQGNSA. Here the CDR3 reads CASSRRGGDAYEQYF. Partial CDR3 DNA: TGTGCCAGCAGCCGCCGCGGGGGGGACGCCTACGAG.

A note on this clone: The read stops 3 residues short of the end of the CDR3; the missing end is completed from the germline J gene. The chain uses TRBV7-3 and TRBJ2-1; 7 bases agree with TRBD2. Looked up from germline, CDR1 is SGHTA and CDR2 is FQGTGA. J gave up 1 base and V 5 bases, and 8 bases lay outside the gene matches. This CDR3 has 16 residues. The chain's CDR3 is CASSLDGGTSYNEQFF. CDR3 DNA (partial): TGTGCCAGCAGCCTCGACGGGGGGACGTCCTACAATGAG.

As for this clone: With the read ending 3 residues before the CDR3 end, the germline J gene is used to fill in that end. This chain connects TRBV20-1 to TRBJ2-7, with D uncertain. This CDR3 contains 14 residues. Per germline, CDR1 DFQATT and CDR2 SNEGSKA (reference sequence). V was clipped by 1 base and J by 3 bases, with 13 bases between them. The CDR3 sequence is CSARVGEGYYEQYF. The sequenced part of the CDR3 DNA is TGCAGTGCTAGAGTTGGAGAAGGGTACTACGAG.

Regarding this clone: The sequence runs out 3 residues before the end of the CDR3; the remainder is reconstructed from the germline J gene. The chain carries TRBV19 and TRBJ2-1, with 12 nucleotides matching TRBD2. The V gene end was trimmed by 5 bases and the J gene end by 9 bases; junction bases not matched to a gene: 8. The CDR3 sequence is 15 residues long. Looked up from germline, CDR1 is LNHDA and CDR2 is SQIVND (reference sequence). CDR3 region: CASSLTSGGSGEQFF. Incomplete CDR3 DNA: TGTGCCAGTAGTCTCACTAGCGGGGGGTCGGGTGAG.

CDR3: CASSDSGGEETQYF. The part of the CDR3 DNA that was read is TGTGCCAGCAGTGATAGCGGGGGAGAAGAGACC. The chain employs TRBV25-1 and TRBJ2-5, with 9 bases aligning to TRBD2. The missing CDR3 end, 3 residues past where the read stops, is filled in from the germline J gene. Trimming removed 3 bases from V and 3 bases from J; junction bases left unmatched: 2. CDR3 length: 14 amino acids. CDR1 is MGHDK and CDR2 is SYGVNS in the germline V gene.

Worth noting for this clone: Read coverage stops 3 residues before the CDR3 terminus; the germline J gene supplies the remainder. J is TRBJ2-3 and V is TRBV6-4; no definite D call. The length of the CDR3 is 13 residues. Trimming left V 2 bases short and J 3 bases short, with 6 bases between. Germline-derived CDR1 and CDR2 are MRHNA and SNTAGT. The chain's CDR3 is CASSDTGTDTQYF. The DNA read from the CDR3 is TGTGCCAGCAGTGACACGGGTACAGATACG.

Worth noting for this clone: The sequence runs out 3 residues before the end of the CDR3; the remainder is reconstructed from the germline J gene. The same CDR3 also results from other DNA sequences found in this sample. The chain is built from TRBV7-9 and TRBJ2-7, with 7 bases fitting TRBD1. Unmatched junction bases numbered 7, after V lost 4 bases and J lost 4 bases. The CDR3 runs 14 residues. CDR1 is SEHNR, CDR2 FQNEAQ, per germline (reference sequence). CDR3 bases read: TGTGCCAGCAGCTCGGGACAGTCCAATTACGAG. Amino acids: CASSSGQSNYE. From start to end, the CDR3 is CASSSGQSNYEQYF.

Concerning this clone itself: Read coverage stops 3 residues before the CDR3 terminus; the germline J gene supplies the remainder. The J gene is TRBJ1-3, the V gene TRBV2; D is perhaps TRBD1 (6 bases). The ends were cut back, 5 bases at V and 0 bases at J, with 11 bases in the middle. Germline loops: CDR1 SNHLY, CDR2 FYNNEI. The CDR3 totals 15 residues. Incomplete CDR3 DNA: TGTGCCAGCAGTACAGGGTCCCGCTCTGGAAACACC. This encodes CASSTGSRSGNT. The CDR3 as a whole reads CASSTGSRSGNTIYF.

A remark on this clone: Read coverage stops 3 residues before the CDR3 terminus; the germline J gene supplies the remainder. The V call is TRBV10-1, the J call TRBJ2-7, with 11 bases matching TRBD1. J gave up 3 bases and V 6 bases, and 4 bases lay outside the gene matches. CDR3 size: 14 residues. Per germline, CDR1 WNHNN and CDR2 SYGVQD (reference sequence). The CDR3 DNA, read in part, is TGCGCCAGCAGCCCCGGGACAGGGGGCTACGAG. Translation gives CASSPGTGGYE. The entire CDR3 reads CASSPGTGGYEQYF.

About this clone: The read gets to within 3 residues of the CDR3 end, and the germline J gene fills in the rest. The rearrangement uses TRBV5-4 and TRBJ2-5; D gene unclear. Looked up from germline, CDR1 is SGHNT and CDR2 is YYREEE (reference sequence). Trimming shortened V by 4 bases and J by 3 bases, and 10 bases separated the two germline ends. The CDR3 is made up of 13 amino acids. The CDR3 reads CASSARREETQYF. Partial CDR3 DNA: TGTGCCAGCAGCGCGCGGAGAGAAGAGACC.

A remark on this clone: The observed sequence ends 3 residues before the CDR3 terminus, with the missing tail filled in from the germline J gene. The chain combines TRBV20-1 with TRBJ2-3; 11 nucleotides line up with TRBD2. The length of the CDR3 is 15 residues. From germline, CDR1 is DFQATT and CDR2 SNEGSKA (reference sequence). The covered CDR3 bases are TGCAGTGCTAGCAGCGGGACTAGCGGTCATGATGCG. Its translation is CSASSGTSGHDA. The full CDR3 protein is CSASSGTSGHDAQYF.

CDR3 region: CAISAGQGNGHQPQHF. Incomplete CDR3 DNA: TGTGCCATCAGTGCGGGACAGGGAAATGGGCATCAGCCC. J is TRBJ1-5 and V is TRBV10-3, with 9 bases fitting TRBD1. Coverage ceases 3 residues before the CDR3 finishes, and the germline J gene fills in the end. Germline values: CDR1 ENHRY, CDR2 SYGVKD. V shed 4 bases, J shed 5 bases, and the junction held 9 bases outside the gene matches. The CDR3 contains 16 residues.

In regard to this clone: The CDR3 end falls 3 residues outside the read, so it is completed with the germline J gene. The chain uses TRBV27 and TRBJ1-5; D is ambiguous. The CDR3 is made up of 15 amino acids. V was cut by 3 bases and J by 7 bases, with 16 bases left in between. Germline assignment: CDR1 MNHEY and CDR2 SMNVEV (reference sequence). The CDR3 bases that were read are TGTGCCAGCAGTTTGGCTAGGGCGGGAGGGCAGCCC. Translating it yields CASSLARAGGQP. The CDR3 as a whole reads CASSLARAGGQPQHF.

A remark on this clone: The read falls 3 residues short of the CDR3 end, and the missing part is taken from the germline J gene. This chain connects TRBV19 to TRBJ2-5; 10 nucleotides agree with TRBD2. Looked up from germline, CDR1 is LNHDA and CDR2 is SQIVND (reference sequence). V trimming: 5 bases; J trimming: 0 bases; junction bases outside the gene matches: 18. The CDR3 runs to 20 residues. The covered CDR3 bases are TGTGCCAGTAGTCCCACCGCTTCCAGCGGGGGGGCTACGTACCAAGAGACC. It specifies CASSPTASSGGATYQET. The CDR3 reads in full as CASSPTASSGGATYQETQYF.

Comment on this clone: The read ends 3 residues before the CDR3 terminus; that terminus is restored from the germline J gene. The J gene is TRBJ2-5, the V gene TRBV2; 8 nucleotides match TRBD2. The CDR3 spans 13 residues. After removal of 2 bases from V and 7 bases from J, the junction contained 3 bases not matched to a gene. CDR1 SNHLY and CDR2 FYNNEI come from the germline V gene. CDR3 DNA (partial): TGTGCCAGCAGTGAAACTAGCGGTGGGACC. Translation: CASSETSGGT. The entire CDR3 reads CASSETSGGTQYF.

About this clone: The CDR3 goes on 3 residues after the read ends, and that part is filled in from the germline J gene. This chain joins TRBV15 and TRBJ2-4; 7 nucleotides line up with TRBD2. This CDR3 is built from 14 residues. After removal of 0 bases from V and 6 bases from J, the junction contained 2 bases not matched to a gene. Germline loops: CDR1 LNHNV, CDR2 YYDKDF (reference sequence). Here the CDR3 reads CATSRDRGGNIQYF. CDR3 DNA, as far as it was read: TGTGCCACCAGCAGAGATCGCGGGGGAAACATT.

Details on this clone: Read sequence stops 3 residues before the CDR3 end, and the germline J gene provides the missing end. The genes are TRBV28 and TRBJ2-3; weak D call: TRBD1 (6 bases). Trimming cost V 6 bases and J 0 bases, with 13 bases left between them. This CDR3 is 15 amino acids long. From germline, CDR1 is MDHEN and CDR2 SYDVKM. The CDR3: CASRTGSTSTDTQYF. The DNA read from the CDR3 is TGTGCCAGCAGAACAGGGTCCACTAGCACAGATACG.

For this clone: The CDR3 goes on 3 residues after the read ends, and that part is filled in from the germline J gene. This chain joins TRBV30 and TRBJ2-1, with 9 bases identical to TRBD1. The CDR3 length is 14 residues. The germline gives CDR1 GTSNPN, CDR2 SVGIG (reference sequence). The junction had 8 bases not matched to a gene; V was cut back by 2 bases and J by 9 bases. This CDR3 is CAWSPWTGDGEQFF. The sequenced CDR3 bases are TGTGCCTGGAGTCCATGGACAGGGGATGGTGAG. Looking up the rest from reference TRBV30 and TRBJ2-1 gives the full variable domain: SQTIHQWPATLVQPVGSPLSLECTVEGTSNPNLYWYRQAAGRGLQLLFYSVGIGQISSEVPQNLSASRPQDRQFILSSKKLLLSDSGFYLCAWSPWTGDGEQFFGPGTRLTVL.

To note about this clone: The read is 3 residues too short to cover the CDR3 end, so that end is filled in from the germline J gene. The chain uses TRBV10-3 and TRBJ1-2, with 7 bases that match TRBD1. The trim removed 4 bases at V and 4 bases at J, leaving 0 bases unmatched. The V gene's germline CDR1 is ENHRY and CDR2 SYGVKD. The CDR3 totals 12 residues. The CDR3 DNA, read in part, is TGTGCCATCAGTGGACAGGGCTATGGC. It encodes CAISGQGYG. The complete CDR3 sequence is CAISGQGYGYTF.